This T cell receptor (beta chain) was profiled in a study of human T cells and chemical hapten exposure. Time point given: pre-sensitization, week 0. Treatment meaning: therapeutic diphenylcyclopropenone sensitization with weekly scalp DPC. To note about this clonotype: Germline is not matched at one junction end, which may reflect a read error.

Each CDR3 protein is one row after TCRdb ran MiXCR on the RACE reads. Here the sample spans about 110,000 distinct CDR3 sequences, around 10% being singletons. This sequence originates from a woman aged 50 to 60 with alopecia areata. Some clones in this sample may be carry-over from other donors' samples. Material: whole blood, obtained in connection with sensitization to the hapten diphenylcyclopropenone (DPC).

CDR3 sequence: CASSLAAESYSYTF. The CDR3 DNA is TGTGCCAGCAGCTTAGCGGCAGAGAGCTATAGCTACACCTTC. The rearrangement joins TRBV7-9 to TRBJ1-2; D unresolved. This CDR3 spans 14 amino acids. CDR1 is SEHNR, CDR2 FQNEAQ, per germline (reference sequence).